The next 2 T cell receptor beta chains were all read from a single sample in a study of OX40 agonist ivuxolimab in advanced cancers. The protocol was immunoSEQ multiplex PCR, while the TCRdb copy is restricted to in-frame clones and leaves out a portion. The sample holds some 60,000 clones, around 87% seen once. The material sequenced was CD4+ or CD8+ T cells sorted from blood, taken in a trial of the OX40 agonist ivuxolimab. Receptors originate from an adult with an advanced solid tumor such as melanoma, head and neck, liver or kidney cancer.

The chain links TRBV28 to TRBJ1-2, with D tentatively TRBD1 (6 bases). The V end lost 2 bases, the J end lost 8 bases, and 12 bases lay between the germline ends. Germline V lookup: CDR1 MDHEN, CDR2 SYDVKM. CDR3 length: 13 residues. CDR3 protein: CASSLGGTGGYTF. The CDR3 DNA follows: TGTGCCAGCAGTTTAGGGGGAACAGGGGGCTACACCTTC.

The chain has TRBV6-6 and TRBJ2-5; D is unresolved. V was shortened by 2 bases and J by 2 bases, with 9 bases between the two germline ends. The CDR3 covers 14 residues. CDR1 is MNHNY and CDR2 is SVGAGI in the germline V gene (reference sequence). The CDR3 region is CASSYITAQETQYF. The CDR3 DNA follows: TGTGCCAGCAGTTACATAACAGCACAAGAGACCCAGTACTTC.